A selection of T cell receptor beta chains follows, all from one sample in a study of CD8 T cells in ankylosing spondylitis. TCRdb used MiXCR to reprocess the 5' RACE reads, holding one entry per CDR3 protein. Here the sample spans about 500,000 distinct CDR3 sequences, roughly 13% being singletons. Sequenced input: blood, either unsorted or a sorted T cell fraction (not recorded which). The receptors shown here come from a male donor with ankylosing spondylitis. CDR3s include the opening cysteine and the closing phenylalanine or tryptophan. The order of the fields is CDR3 length, D gene, clone size, J gene, V gene, CDR3 DNA, CDR3 protein. D genes are given only for firm matches. Some rows mark clone size as missing; the rest say once, few, many or name a class of expanded clone.

16 TRBD2 few TRBJ2-1 TRBV12-3/TRBV12-4 TGTGCCAGCAGTTACCTAGCGGGAGAGACTGCGGTTGAGCAGTTCTTC CASSYLAGETAVEQFF
17 . few TRBJ1-3 TRBV10-3 TGTGCCATCGGGGGGTCCGAGACAGGAAAAACTGGAAACACCATATATTTT CAIGGSETGKTGNTIYF
16 TRBD2 . TRBJ2-3 TRBV4-2 TGTGCCAGCAGCCAAGATAGGGCGGGAGCGGTCTATACGCAGTATTTT CASSQDRAGAVYTQYF
15 . many TRBJ2-1 TRBV11-2 TGTGCCAGCAGCCGAGGGCTGGGTGTGGGCAATGAGCAGTTCTTC CASSRGLGVGNEQFF
15 . few TRBJ2-7 TRBV5-5 TGTGCCAGCAGCTTGACTCTGACCGGTTCCTACGAGCAGTACTTC CASSLTLTGSYEQYF
17 . many TRBJ1-1 TRBV10-3 TGTGCCATCAGTTCCTTGGGGGTCACCAGGGGACGCACTGAAGCTTTCTTT CAISSLGVTRGRTEAFF
13 . . TRBJ1-5 TRBV30 TGTGCCTGGAGTTGGATAGGGAATCAGCCCCAGCATTTT CAWSWIGNQPQHF
13 . . TRBJ1-2 TRBV12-3/TRBV12-4 TGTGCCAGCAGTCGGGAGCAACAATATGGCTACACCTTC CASSREQQYGYTF
16 TRBD2 . TRBJ2-7 TRBV7-9 TGTGCCAGCAGCTTAGGGGGGAGCGGGAATCAATACGAGCAGTACTTC CASSLGGSGNQYEQYF
14 TRBD1 . TRBJ2-5 TRBV3-1 TGTGCCAGCAGCCCGGACAGGGTAACAGAGACCCAGTACTTC CASSPDRVTETQYF
13 . many TRBJ1-1 TRBV5-1 TGCGCCAGCAGATTTCAGGGGAACACTGAAGCTTTCTTT CASRFQGNTEAFF
14 . few TRBJ1-3 TRBV11-2 TGTGCCAGCAGCCCCTTGGGGGTTAGAAACACCATATATTTT CASSPLGVRNTIYF
14 . . TRBJ2-5 TRBV5-1 TGCGCCAGCAGCTTGGCCCAGGGGAGAAAGACCCAGTACTTC CASSLAQGRKTQYF
14 . few TRBJ2-1 TRBV7-9 TGTGCCAGCAGCTTAAAACTCGGTGACAATGAGCAGTTCTTC CASSLKLGDNEQFF
15 . . TRBJ2-2 TRBV11-3 TGTGCCAGCAGCTTAGATCAGTGGAACACCGGGGAGCTGTTTTTT CASSLDQWNTGELFF
13 . . TRBJ2-1 TRBV2 TGTGCCATCCAGGACTTCGGTGGCAATGAGCAGTTCTTC CAIQDFGGNEQFF
14 . few TRBJ2-4 TRBV29-1 TGCAGCGTTGAAGATGGCCTAGCCAAAAACATTCAGTACTTC CSVEDGLAKNIQYF
14 . . TRBJ2-3 TRBV30 TGTGCCTGGAGTGCTAGCTTTTTGACAGATACGCAGTATTTT CAWSASFLTDTQYF
16 TRBD2 . TRBJ2-3 TRBV7-2 TGTGCCAGCAGCTCACTAGCGGGATTGAACACAGATACGCAGTATTTT CASSSLAGLNTDTQYF
16 TRBD2 . TRBJ2-5 TRBV10-2 TGCGCCAGCAGGCCCCGGGGACTAGCGGGAGGTCTAACCCAGTACTTC CASRPRGLAGGLTQYF
13 TRBD1 . TRBJ1-1 TRBV19 TGTGCCAGTAGTTCGACAGGGAGCACTGAAGCTTTCTTT CASSSTGSTEAFF
15 TRBD2 many TRBJ2-7 TRBV12-5 TGTGCTAGTGGTTTGGTGACTAGCGGACCCCTCGAGCAGTACTTC CASGLVTSGPLEQYF
12 . . TRBJ1-1 TRBV5-1 TGCGCCAGCAGCTTGGACAGGATAGAAGCTTTCTTT CASSLDRIEAFF
14 . few TRBJ2-3 TRBV20-1 TGCAGTGCTAGGTCGGAGGTTCACACAGATACGCAGTATTTT CSARSEVHTDTQYF
19 TRBD2 few TRBJ2-3 TRBV27 TGTGCCAGCAGCCCCGAGGAATGGGCGCTAGCGGGAGGAACGGATACGCAGTATTTT CASSPEEWALAGGTDTQYF
13 . few TRBJ2-4 TRBV27 TGTGCCAGCAGTTCGGAAGCCAAAAACATTCAGTACTTC CASSSEAKNIQYF
14 . many TRBJ2-7 TRBV7-6 TGTGCCAGCAGCTTAGCACTGGGGAACTACGAGCAGTACTTC CASSLALGNYEQYF
13 . many TRBJ2-5 TRBV12-3/TRBV12-4 TGTGCCAGCAGTTTAGCTCTCGGAGAGACCCAGTACTTC CASSLALGETQYF